This T cell receptor (beta chain) was obtained from a study of OX40 agonist ivuxolimab in advanced cancers. Study information: Ivuxolimab, an agonistic anti-OX40 (CD134) antibody, was given to patients. The dose-escalation group included hepatocellular carcinoma, melanoma, renal cell carcinoma and head and neck cancer.

TCRdb's table, derived via immunoSEQ multiplex PCR, lists solely in-frame clones and lacks some. The sample shows 45,000 to 50,000 clones, about 88% of them seen only once. V lost 6 bases and J lost 1, with 3 bases in between. Germline loops: CDR1 DFQATT, CDR2 SNEGSKA (reference sequence). The CDR3 spans 11 residues. Patients with a history of autoimmune disease or on systemic immunosuppression were excluded. This clonotype was sampled from an adult with an advanced solid tumor such as melanoma, head and neck, liver or kidney cancer. The material sequenced was CD4+ or CD8+ T cells sorted from blood, taken in a trial of the OX40 agonist ivuxolimab. The chain uses TRBV20-1 and TRBJ2-2; D is unclear. The CDR3 loop reads CSARNTGELFF. CDR3 bases: TGCAGTGCCAGGAACACCGGGGAGCTGTTTTTT.